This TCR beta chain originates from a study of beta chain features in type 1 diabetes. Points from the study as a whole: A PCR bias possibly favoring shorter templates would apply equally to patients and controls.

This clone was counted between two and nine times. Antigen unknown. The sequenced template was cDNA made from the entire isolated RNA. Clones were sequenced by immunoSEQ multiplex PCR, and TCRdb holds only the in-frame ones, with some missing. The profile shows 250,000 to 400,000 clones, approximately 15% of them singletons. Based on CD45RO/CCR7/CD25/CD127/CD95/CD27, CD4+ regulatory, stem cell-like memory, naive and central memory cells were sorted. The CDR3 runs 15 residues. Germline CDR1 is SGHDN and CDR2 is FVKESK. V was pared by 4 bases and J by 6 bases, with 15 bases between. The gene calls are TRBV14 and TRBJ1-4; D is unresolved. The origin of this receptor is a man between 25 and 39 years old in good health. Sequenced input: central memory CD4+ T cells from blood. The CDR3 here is CASSPLGRGDEKLFF. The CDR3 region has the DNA TGTGCCAGCAGCCCTCTTGGACGAGGAGATGAAAAACTGTTTTTT.